The clone carrying this T cell receptor (beta chain) was seen only a few times. The antigen remains undetermined. These data come from a study of response to subunit inactivated influenza vaccine. TCRdb used MiXCR to reprocess the RT-PCR reads, holding one entry per CDR3 protein. The sample includes more than 400,000 distinct CDR3 sequences, approximately 11% of them seen just once. Study results and caveats: Researchers suggested that each seasonal influenza vaccination recruits few new T cells.

From germline, CDR1 is SGHTA and CDR2 FQGNSA. This CDR3 comprises 15 residues. V shed 5 bases and J 4 bases; nucleotides not matched to a gene: 6. J is TRBJ2-7 and V is TRBV7-2, with 12 bases aligning to TRBD1. This clonotype was obtained from a man in his fifties who received an inactivated influenza vaccine. Material: PBMCs from blood, obtained roughly 47 days after vaccination. CDR3 residues: CASSPRDRGLYEQYF. The DNA for the CDR3 is TGTGCCAGCAGCCCCCGGGACAGGGGGCTTTACGAGCAGTACTTC. The variable domain in full, with the rest retrieved from reference TRBV7-2 and TRBJ2-7, is GAGVSQSPSNKVTEKGKDVELRCDPISGHTALYWYRQSLGQGLEFLIYFQGNSAPDKSGLPSDRFSAERTGGSVSTLTIQRTQQEDSAVYLCASSPRDRGLYEQYFGPGTRLTVT.